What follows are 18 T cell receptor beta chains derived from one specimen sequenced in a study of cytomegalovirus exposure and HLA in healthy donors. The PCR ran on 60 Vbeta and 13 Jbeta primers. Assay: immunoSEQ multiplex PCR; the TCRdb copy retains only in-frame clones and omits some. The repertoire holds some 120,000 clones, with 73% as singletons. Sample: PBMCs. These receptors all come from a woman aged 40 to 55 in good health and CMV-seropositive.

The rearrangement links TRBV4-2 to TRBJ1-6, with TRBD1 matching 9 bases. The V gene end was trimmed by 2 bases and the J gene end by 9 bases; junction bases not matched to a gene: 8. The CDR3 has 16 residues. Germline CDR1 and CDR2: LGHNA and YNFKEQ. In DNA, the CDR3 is TGTGCCAGCAGCCAACGAATTGGGACAGGGACTTCACCCCTCCACTTT. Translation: CASSQRIGTGTSPLHF.

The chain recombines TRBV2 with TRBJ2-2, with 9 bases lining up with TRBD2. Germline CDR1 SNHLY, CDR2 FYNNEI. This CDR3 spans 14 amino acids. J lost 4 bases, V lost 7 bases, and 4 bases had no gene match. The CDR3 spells CASIKGLATGELFF. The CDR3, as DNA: TGTGCCAGCATAAAGGGACTAGCCACCGGGGAGCTGTTTTTT. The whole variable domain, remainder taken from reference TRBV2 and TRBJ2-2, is EPEVTQTPSHQVTQMGQEVILRCVPISNHLYFYWYRQILGQKVEFLVSFYNNEISEKSEIFDDQFSVERPDGSNFTLKIRSTKLEDSAMYFCASIKGLATGELFFGEGSRLTVL.

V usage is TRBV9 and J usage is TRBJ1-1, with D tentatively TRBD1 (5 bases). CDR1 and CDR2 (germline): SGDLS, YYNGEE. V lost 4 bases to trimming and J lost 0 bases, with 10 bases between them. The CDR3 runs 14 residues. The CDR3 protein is CASSLGHLNTEAFF. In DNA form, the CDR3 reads TGTGCCAGCAGCTTAGGACATCTGAACACTGAAGCTTTCTTT.

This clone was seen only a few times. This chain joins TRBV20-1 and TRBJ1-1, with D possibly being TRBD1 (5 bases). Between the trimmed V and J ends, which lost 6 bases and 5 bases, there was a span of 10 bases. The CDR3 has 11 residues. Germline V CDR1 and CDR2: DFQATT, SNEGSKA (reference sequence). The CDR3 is CSAPGKTEAFF. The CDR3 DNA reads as TGCAGTGCCCCAGGGAAAACTGAAGCTTTCTTT.

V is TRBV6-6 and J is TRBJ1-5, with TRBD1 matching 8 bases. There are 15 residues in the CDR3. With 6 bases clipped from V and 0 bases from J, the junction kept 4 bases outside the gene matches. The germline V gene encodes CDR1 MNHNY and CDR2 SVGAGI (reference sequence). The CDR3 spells CASSRTGHSNQPQHF. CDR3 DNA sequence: TGTGCCAGCAGCCGGACAGGGCATAGCAATCAGCCCCAGCATTTT.

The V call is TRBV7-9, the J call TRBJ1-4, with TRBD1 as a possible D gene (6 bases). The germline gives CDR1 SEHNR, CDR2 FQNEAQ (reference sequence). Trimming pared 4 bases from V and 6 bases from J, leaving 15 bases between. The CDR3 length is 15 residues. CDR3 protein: CASSSRGMSDEKLFF. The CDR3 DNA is TGTGCCAGCAGCTCGAGGGGGATGTCAGATGAAAAACTGTTTTTT.

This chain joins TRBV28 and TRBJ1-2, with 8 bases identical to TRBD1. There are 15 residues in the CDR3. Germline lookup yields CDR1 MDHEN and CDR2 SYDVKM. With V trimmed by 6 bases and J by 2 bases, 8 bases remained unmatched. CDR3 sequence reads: CASSRPGTGNYGYTF. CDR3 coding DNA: TGTGCCAGCAGCCGTCCCGGGACAGGAAACTATGGCTACACCTTC.

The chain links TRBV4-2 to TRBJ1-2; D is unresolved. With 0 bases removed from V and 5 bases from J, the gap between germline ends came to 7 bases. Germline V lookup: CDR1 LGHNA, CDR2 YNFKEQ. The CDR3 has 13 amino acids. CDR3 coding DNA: TGTGCCAGCAGCCAAGATACAAGTTATGGCTACACCTTC. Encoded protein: CASSQDTSYGYTF.

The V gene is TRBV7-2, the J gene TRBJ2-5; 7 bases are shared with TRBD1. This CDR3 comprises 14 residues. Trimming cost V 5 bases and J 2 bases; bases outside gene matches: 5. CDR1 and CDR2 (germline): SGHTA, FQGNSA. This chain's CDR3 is CASSPPGQQETQYF. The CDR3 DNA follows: TGTGCCAGCAGCCCCCCGGGACAGCAAGAGACCCAGTACTTC.

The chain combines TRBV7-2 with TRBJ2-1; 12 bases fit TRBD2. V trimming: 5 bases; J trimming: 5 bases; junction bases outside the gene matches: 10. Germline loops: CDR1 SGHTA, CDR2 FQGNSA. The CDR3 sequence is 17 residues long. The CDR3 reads CASSRDLAGGLNNEQFF. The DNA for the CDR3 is TGTGCCAGCAGCCGAGATCTAGCGGGGGGGCTGAACAATGAGCAGTTCTTC.

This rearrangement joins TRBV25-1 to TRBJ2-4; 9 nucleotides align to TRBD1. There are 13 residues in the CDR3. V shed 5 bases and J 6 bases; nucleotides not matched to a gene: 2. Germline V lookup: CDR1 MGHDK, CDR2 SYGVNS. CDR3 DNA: TGTGCCAGCAGTCGACAGGGGGTAAACATTCAGTACTTC. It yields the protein CASSRQGVNIQYF.

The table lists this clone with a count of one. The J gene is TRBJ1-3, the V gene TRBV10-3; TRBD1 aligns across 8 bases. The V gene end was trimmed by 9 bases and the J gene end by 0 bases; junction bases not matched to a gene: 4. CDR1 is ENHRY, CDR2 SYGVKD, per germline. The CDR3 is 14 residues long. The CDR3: CAMGTGSSGNTIYF. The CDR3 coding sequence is TGTGCCATGGGGACAGGTTCCTCTGGAAACACCATATATTTT.

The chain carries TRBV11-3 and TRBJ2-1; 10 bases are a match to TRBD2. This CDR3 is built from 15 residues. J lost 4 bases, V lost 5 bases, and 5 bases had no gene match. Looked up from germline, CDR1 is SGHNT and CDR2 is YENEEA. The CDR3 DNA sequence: TGTGCCAGCAGCATAGGGACTAGCGCTTACAATGAGCAGTTCTTC. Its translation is CASSIGTSAYNEQFF.

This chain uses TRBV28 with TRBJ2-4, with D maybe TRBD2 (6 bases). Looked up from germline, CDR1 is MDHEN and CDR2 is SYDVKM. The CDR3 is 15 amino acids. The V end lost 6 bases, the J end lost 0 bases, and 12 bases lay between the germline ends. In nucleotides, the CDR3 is TGTGCCAGCAGCCAGGGACTTATAGCCAAAAACATTCAGTACTTC. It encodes CASSQGLIAKNIQYF.

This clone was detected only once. CDR3 residues: CASSYTAQGFGNTIYF. In nucleotides, the CDR3 is TGTGCCAGCAGTTACACAGCCCAGGGATTCGGAAACACCATATATTTT. This chain joins TRBV6-6 and TRBJ1-3; D is perhaps TRBD1 (5 bases). CDR3 size: 16 residues. The V and J ends lost 2 bases and 4 bases respectively, with 15 bases between them. CDR1 is MNHNY and CDR2 is SVGAGI in the germline V gene (reference sequence).

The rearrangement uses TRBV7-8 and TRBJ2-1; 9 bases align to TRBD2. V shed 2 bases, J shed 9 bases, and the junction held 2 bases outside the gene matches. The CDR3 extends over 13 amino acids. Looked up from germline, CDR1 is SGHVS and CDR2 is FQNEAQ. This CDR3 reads CASSLIAGVEQFF. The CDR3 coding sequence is TGTGCCAGCAGCTTAATAGCGGGAGTTGAGCAGTTCTTC. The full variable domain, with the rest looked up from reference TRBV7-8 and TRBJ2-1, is GAGVSQSPRYKVAKRGQDVALRCDPISGHVSLFWYQQALGQGPEFLTYFQNEAQLDKSGLPSDRFFAERPEGSVSTLKIQRTQQEDSAVYLCASSLIAGVEQFFGPGTRLTVL.

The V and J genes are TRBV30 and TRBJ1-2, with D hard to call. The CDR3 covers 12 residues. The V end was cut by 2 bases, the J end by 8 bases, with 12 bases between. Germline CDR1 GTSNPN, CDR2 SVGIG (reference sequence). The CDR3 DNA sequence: TGTGCCTGGAGTCGCGGGAGAGTGGGCTACACCTTC. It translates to CAWSRGRVGYTF.

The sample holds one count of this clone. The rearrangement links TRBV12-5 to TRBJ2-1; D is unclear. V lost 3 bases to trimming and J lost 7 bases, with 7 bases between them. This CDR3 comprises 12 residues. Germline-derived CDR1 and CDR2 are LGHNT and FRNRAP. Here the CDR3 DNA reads TGTGCTAGTGGTTTATATCGGAATGAGCAGTTCTTC. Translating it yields CASGLYRNEQFF.